The 27 T cell receptor beta chains given below trace back to one sample, sequenced in a study of cytomegalovirus exposure and HLA in healthy donors (dated by TCRdb to the late 2010s). Libraries were prepared through the immunoSEQ multiplex PCR assay. The multiplex PCR relied on a mix of 60 forward primers for TCR Vbeta segments and 13 reverse primers for TCR Jbeta segments. TCRdb took over this immuneACCESS table, retaining in-frame rearrangements with V and J assigned. Such tables are incomplete; in checked studies, under half of the missing clones stem from an unresolved V gene, and the remainder is unexplained. In all, the sample holds around 100,000 clones, and around 80% of those were seen once. The top ten constitute around 3% of the sample. Input material: PBMCs. These receptors all come from a woman under 30 in good health and CMV-seropositive.

This clone was seen only a few times. V usage is TRBV6-5 and J usage is TRBJ2-5; 7 bases match TRBD1. V was pared by 6 bases and J by 7 bases, with 8 bases of the junction left unmatched. The CDR3 runs 13 residues. The germline CDR1 and CDR2 sequences are MNHEY and SVGAGI. The CDR3 nucleotides read TGTGCCAGCAGACCGTCAGGGGGTCCGACCCAGTACTTC. Its translation: CASRPSGGPTQYF.

This clone was detected once. V usage is TRBV5-5 and J usage is TRBJ1-5, with D perhaps matching TRBD1 (5 bases). CDR1 is SGHKS and CDR2 is YYEKEE in the germline V gene (reference sequence). V lost 0 bases, J lost 1 base, and 14 bases lay in between. The CDR3 is made up of 17 amino acids. CDR3: CASSLGSGGGSNQPQHF. Written as DNA, the CDR3 is TGTGCCAGCAGCTTGGGATCGGGGGGGGGAAGCAATCAGCCCCAGCATTTT.

There are a few counts of this clone. V and J are TRBV10-3 and TRBJ2-3; 7 bases align to TRBD2. The CDR3 covers 13 residues. J was trimmed by 4 bases and V by 6 bases; bases with no gene match: 4. Per germline, CDR1 ENHRY and CDR2 SYGVKD. Written as DNA, the CDR3 is TGTGCCATCAGGGGCGGGAGCCCAGATACGCAGTATTTT. This translates into CAIRGGSPDTQYF.

The CDR3 nucleotides read TGTGCCAGCAGACCACAGGGAGCCGAAGCTTTCTTT. Translation gives CASRPQGAEAFF. This chain connects TRBV11-2 to TRBJ1-1, with a weak D call TRBD1 (6 bases). Germline V gene data show CDR1 as SGHAT and CDR2 as FQNNGV. The CDR3 loop spans 12 amino acids. Trimming pared 6 bases from V and 8 bases from J, leaving 13 bases between.

J is TRBJ2-7 and V is TRBV2; perhaps TRBD1 as D (5 bases). Germline V gives CDR1 SNHLY, CDR2 FYNNEI. The CDR3 covers 16 residues. The V end was cut by 6 bases, the J end by 0 bases, with 18 bases between. The CDR3 is CASREKGKVISYEQYF. For the CDR3, the DNA is TGTGCCAGCAGGGAAAAGGGGAAAGTAATCTCCTACGAGCAGTACTTC.

This chain links TRBV30 with TRBJ2-2, with 8 nucleotides matching TRBD1. Germline V gene data show CDR1 as GTSNPN and CDR2 as SVGIG (reference sequence). This CDR3 has 13 amino acids. V lost 4 bases, J lost 7 bases, and 5 bases stayed unmatched. CDR3 amino acids: CAWTGGVIGELFF. CDR3 DNA: TGTGCCTGGACAGGGGGCGTGATCGGGGAGCTGTTTTTT.

The chain recombines TRBV6-5 with TRBJ1-1, with D possibly TRBD1 on 6 matching bases. Germline CDR1 MNHEY, CDR2 SVGAGI. There are 14 residues in the CDR3. Deletions cut 7 bases from V and 0 bases from J, with 12 bases between. CDR3 amino acids: CASTSQGMNTEAFF. In DNA, the CDR3 is TGTGCCAGCACCTCACAGGGAATGAACACTGAAGCTTTCTTT.

This clone was counted once. J is TRBJ1-5 and V is TRBV6-5, with D uncertain. Germline V gene sequence: CDR1 MNHEY, CDR2 SVGAGI. CDR3 size: 14 residues. V lost 4 bases, J lost 4 bases, and 11 bases lay in between. The DNA of the CDR3 is TGTGCCAGCAGTTTAACATCAACGAATCAGCCCCAGCATTTT. Protein sequence: CASSLTSTNQPQHF.

The DNA for the CDR3 is TGTGCCAGCAGTGATTCGCAGGGGGCCAACACCGGGGAGCTGTTTTTT. Its translation is CASSDSQGANTGELFF. The chain is built from TRBV25-1 and TRBJ2-2, with TRBD1 matching 8 bases. CDR3 length: 16 amino acids. With V trimmed by 3 bases and J by 2 bases, 5 bases remained unmatched. Germline CDR1 MGHDK, CDR2 SYGVNS.

This clone occurred a few times. This sequence joins TRBV5-5 and TRBJ1-4; D remains ambiguous. This CDR3 has 13 amino acids. The germline gives CDR1 SGHKS, CDR2 YYEKEE (reference sequence). V lost 0 bases, J lost 7 bases, and 7 bases lay in between. In DNA form, the CDR3 reads TGTGCCAGCAGCTTGGAGTCAGGTGAAAAACTGTTTTTT. This codes for CASSLESGEKLFF.

J is TRBJ1-2 and V is TRBV19; TRBD1 matches at 10 bases. The CDR3 runs 13 residues. Trimming at V came to 3 bases and at J to 6 bases, leaving 1 base not matched to a gene. Germline assignment: CDR1 LNHDA and CDR2 SQIVND (reference sequence). The chain's CDR3 is CASSMTGGDGYTF. Here the CDR3 DNA reads TGTGCCAGTAGTATGACAGGGGGCGATGGCTACACCTTC.

The rearrangement joins TRBV6-6 to TRBJ1-3; D is unresolved. V gave up 6 bases and J gave up 7 bases, with 16 bases separating them. The CDR3 has 14 amino acids. Per the germline V gene, CDR1 is MNHNY and CDR2 is SVGAGI (reference sequence). CDR3 in amino acids: CASSRGSAKNTIYF. CDR3 sequence (DNA): TGTGCCAGCAGCCGGGGATCCGCTAAGAACACCATATATTTT.

This rearrangement joins TRBV6-5 to TRBJ2-3; 8 nucleotides align to TRBD1. V dropped 6 bases and J dropped 4; count of bases not matched to a gene: 6. Looked up from germline, CDR1 is MNHEY and CDR2 is SVGAGI. The length of the CDR3 is 14 residues. CDR3 residues: CASRRTGSADTQYF. The CDR3 DNA is TGTGCCAGCAGGAGGACAGGGAGCGCAGATACGCAGTATTTT.

Only one count was recorded for this clone. This rearrangement joins TRBV18 to TRBJ1-5, with 7 bases fitting TRBD1. The CDR3 length is 16 residues. Losses at the gene ends were 3 bases for V and 3 bases for J; bases not matched to a gene: 8. Germline V gene data show CDR1 as KGHSH and CDR2 as LQKENI. CDR3 residues: CASSPAGGFNNQPQHF. The DNA of the CDR3 is TGTGCCAGCTCACCCGCAGGGGGGTTTAACAATCAGCCCCAGCATTTT.

The CDR3, as DNA: TGTGCCAGCAGCTTAGAGCCCACGCGCATGTGGGAGCAGTACTTC. Residues: CASSLEPTRMWEQYF. This chain joins TRBV11-2 and TRBJ2-7; no reliable D call. Trimming pared 0 bases from V and 7 bases from J, leaving 16 bases between. Looked up from germline, CDR1 is SGHAT and CDR2 is FQNNGV. This CDR3 spans 15 amino acids.

Notes on this clone: Additional DNA sequences in this sample encode the identical CDR3. V usage is TRBV5-1 and J usage is TRBJ2-7; the match to TRBD2 covers 8 bases. J gave up 2 bases and V 0 bases, and 1 base lay outside the gene matches. Germline V gene lookup returns CDR1 SGHRS and CDR2 YFSETQ. The CDR3 sequence is 14 residues long. The CDR3 reads CASSLVAGPYEQYF. CDR3 bases: TGCGCCAGCAGCTTGGTAGCGGGACCCTACGAGCAGTACTTC. The full variable domain, its missing parts supplied by reference TRBV5-1 and TRBJ2-7, is KAGVTQTPRYLIKTRGQQVTLSCSPISGHRSVSWYQQTPGQGLQFLFEYFSETQRNKGNFPGRFSGRQFSNSRSEMNVSTLELGDSALYLCASSLVAGPYEQYFGPGTRLTVT.

The rearrangement uses TRBV19 and TRBJ1-5, with a possible D match to TRBD1 (5 bases). CDR1 and CDR2 from the germline V gene are LNHDA and SQIVND (reference sequence). Trimming left V 3 bases short and J 4 bases short, with 19 bases between. There are 17 residues in the CDR3. Written as DNA, the CDR3 is TGTGCCAGTAGTATGGGTCTACCCAGGGTGCGAAATCAGCCCCAGCATTTT. Its protein product is CASSMGLPRVRNQPQHF.

The chain couples TRBV7-9 to TRBJ1-4; TRBD1 matches at 9 bases. The CDR3 spans 15 residues. From germline, CDR1 is SEHNR and CDR2 FQNEAQ (reference sequence). The J segment lost 5 bases and the V segment lost 5 bases, leaving 6 bases of the junction unmatched. CDR3 sequence reads: CASSAGTGWNEKLFF. CDR3 coding DNA: TGTGCCAGCAGCGCCGGGACAGGGTGGAATGAAAAACTGTTTTTT.

This clone occurred once. The chain is built from TRBV25-1 and TRBJ2-5; possibly TRBD2 for D (6 bases). V was cut by 8 bases and J by 5 bases, with 15 bases left in between. Germline CDR1 and CDR2: MGHDK and SYGVNS. The CDR3 has 13 residues. The CDR3 DNA is TGTGCCAGCGGTTTAGCGGACGGGGAGACCCAGTACTTC. This sequence encodes CASGLADGETQYF.

In its sample, this clone was seen a few times. The junction departs from germline at one end; a sequencing error may be responsible. V usage is TRBV27 and J usage is TRBJ2-1; 14 nucleotides agree with TRBD2. The CDR3 runs to 12 residues. Germline V lookup: CDR1 MNHEY, CDR2 SMNVEV (reference sequence). In DNA, the CDR3 is TGTGCCAGCATCGGGACTAGCGGGAGTCCGCTCTTC. This gives the protein CASIGTSGSPLF.

The V and J genes are TRBV10-3 and TRBJ1-1; D is unclear. The length of the CDR3 is 11 residues. V lost 3 bases and J 3 bases, leaving 2 bases between the germline ends. CDR1 is ENHRY and CDR2 is SYGVKD in the germline V gene. CDR3 nucleotide sequence: TGTGCCATCAGTGACGACACTGAAGCTTTCTTT. It codes for CAISDDTEAFF.

This chain connects TRBV7-6 to TRBJ1-1; the D gene is possibly TRBD1 (6 bases). Trimming took 4 bases from V and 6 from J, leaving 12 bases between them. The CDR3 runs 13 residues. CDR1 and CDR2 from the germline V gene are SGHVS and FNYEAQ. The CDR3 is CASSSTSGAEAFF. The CDR3 bases are TGTGCCAGCAGCTCAACTTCAGGGGCTGAAGCTTTCTTT. The entire variable domain, with the rest obtained from reference TRBV7-6 and TRBJ1-1, is as follows: GAGVSQSPRYKVTKRGQDVALRCDPISGHVSLYWYRQALGQGPEFLTYFNYEAQQDKSGLPNDRFSAERPEGSISTLTIQRTEQRDSAMYRCASSSTSGAEAFFGQGTRLTVV.

This sequence joins TRBV6-6 and TRBJ1-4; perhaps TRBD1 as D (6 bases). Germline loops: CDR1 MNHNY, CDR2 SVGAGI (reference sequence). There are 13 residues in the CDR3. Trimming stripped 5 bases from V and 14 bases from J, with 18 bases between. The CDR3 sequence is CASSRITGLGLFF. CDR3 nucleotides: TGTGCCAGCAGTAGGATCACAGGGCTTGGGCTGTTTTTT.

This rearrangement joins TRBV2 to TRBJ1-1; the D gene is possibly TRBD1 (5 bases). Germline lookup yields CDR1 SNHLY and CDR2 FYNNEI. There are 13 residues in the CDR3. V dropped 8 bases and J dropped 1 base, with 11 bases sitting between them. The CDR3 sequence is CASPLTGNTEAFF. CDR3 nucleotide sequence: TGTGCCAGCCCCTTAACAGGGAACACTGAAGCTTTCTTT.

The rearrangement uses TRBV6-5 and TRBJ2-1; 10 bases agree with TRBD2. Germline assignment: CDR1 MNHEY and CDR2 SVGAGI. The CDR3 totals 15 residues. V lost 2 bases and J lost 6; bases outside the gene matches: 4. Here the CDR3 reads CASSYRSGGANEQFF. CDR3 sequence (DNA): TGTGCCAGCAGTTACAGGAGCGGGGGGGCCAATGAGCAGTTCTTC.

The chain's CDR3 is CASSFLVNEQFF. The CDR3 DNA is TGTGCCAGCAGCTTTCTAGTCAATGAGCAGTTCTTC. The rearrangement joins TRBV7-9 to TRBJ2-1; unclear D gene. The length of the CDR3 is 12 residues. Trimming took off 3 bases at V and 6 bases at J, with 6 bases between the two ends. Germline V gives CDR1 SEHNR, CDR2 FQNEAQ (reference sequence).

The chain carries TRBV6-1 and TRBJ2-3, with a weak D call TRBD2 (6 bases). Germline CDR1 MNHNS, CDR2 SASEGT. Deletions cut 8 bases from V and 2 bases from J, with 11 bases between. The CDR3 is 13 amino acids. CDR3 protein: CASCRDSTDTQYF. The CDR3 nucleotides are TGTGCCAGCTGCCGGGACTCCACAGATACGCAGTATTTT.